These 8 T cell receptor beta chains were sequenced from one sample in a study of T cells after posttransplantation cyclophosphamide. Method: immunoSEQ multiplex PCR; TCRdb's copy keeps in-frame clones and lacks some. The sample includes some 13,000 clones, approximately 83% of them seen just once. The sample was memory CD4+ T cells sorted from PBMCs. The source of these receptors is a man aged 45 to 65 in good health, CMV-negative, and a related stem cell transplant donor.

This chain links TRBV7-8 with TRBJ2-1; 12 bases align to TRBD2. V lost 5 bases, J lost 6 bases, and 5 bases stayed unmatched. Germline loops: CDR1 SGHVS, CDR2 FQNEAQ. This CDR3 is built from 15 residues. CDR3 bases: TGTGCCAGCAGCCCGGGACTAGCGGGTTCCAATGAGCAGTTCTTC. This gives the protein CASSPGLAGSNEQFF.

The chain joins TRBV4-1 to TRBJ1-5; 8 bases map to TRBD1. Germline V gene data show CDR1 as MGHRA and CDR2 as YSYEKL. The CDR3 runs to 15 residues. J lost 5 bases, V lost 5 bases, and 8 bases had no gene match. The CDR3, as DNA: TGCGCCAGCAGCAATCTTCAGGGGGCACATCAGCCCCAGCATTTT. The encoded protein is CASSNLQGAHQPQHF.

As concerns this clone: The junction does not match germline at one end; this may be a read error. The chain carries TRBV9 and TRBJ2-2, with D possibly being TRBD2 (6 bases). The CDR3 is 15 residues long. Germline CDR1 and CDR2: SGDLS and YYNGEE. The CDR3 here is CASGVGGTNTGELFF. CDR3 bases: TGTGCCAGCGGCGTAGGAGGGACGAACACCGGGGAGCTGTTTTTT.

This chain joins TRBV9 and TRBJ1-2, with D possibly TRBD1 on 5 matching bases. Germline CDR1 and CDR2: SGDLS and YYNGEE. V was pared by 3 bases and J by 4 bases, with 16 bases between. This CDR3 contains 15 residues. CDR3 protein: CASSASPDTGYGYTF. CDR3 nucleotides: TGTGCCAGCAGCGCCAGCCCGGACACGGGCTATGGCTACACCTTC.

The chain employs TRBV19 and TRBJ2-1; 10 nucleotides align to TRBD2. Per the germline V gene, CDR1 is LNHDA and CDR2 is SQIVND (reference sequence). The CDR3 runs 16 residues. V dropped 3 bases and J dropped 0; count of bases not matched to a gene: 2. The CDR3 spells CASSMERGGSYNEQFF. Here the CDR3 DNA reads TGTGCCAGTAGTATGGAGCGGGGGGGCTCCTACAATGAGCAGTTCTTC.

The table lists this clone with a count of one. CDR3 amino acids: CASSQDRSEAFF. The CDR3 DNA is TGTGCCAGCTCACAGGACAGATCTGAAGCTTTCTTT. This chain joins TRBV18 and TRBJ1-1; D is possibly TRBD1 (6 bases). This CDR3 is 12 amino acids long. CDR1 is KGHSH and CDR2 is LQKENI in the germline V gene. The V and J ends lost 4 bases and 6 bases respectively, with 9 bases between them.

A single count supports this clone. Since the CDR3 does not end with the conserved phenylalanine or tryptophan, this likely comes from a read error. It is unclear where the CDR3 begins or ends on the DNA, so no DNA is shown, and the CDR3 is as TCRdb lists it. The chain couples TRBV2 to TRBJ2-7; the table assigns TRBD2, which was not confirmed against the DNA. The CDR3 extends over 10 residues, inclusive of both ends. From germline, CDR1 is SNHLY and CDR2 FYNNEI. The CDR3 sequence is CASSEALCKA.

V gene TRBV4-1 combines with J gene TRBJ1-4, with D uncertain. CDR3 size: 15 residues. Trimming removed 2 bases from V and 10 bases from J, with 17 bases in between. Germline V gene lookup returns CDR1 MGHRA and CDR2 YSYEKL. The CDR3 coding sequence is TGCGCCAGCAGCCAAAAAGCCGTTACCAGCGGAAAACTGTTTTTT. Amino acids: CASSQKAVTSGKLFF.